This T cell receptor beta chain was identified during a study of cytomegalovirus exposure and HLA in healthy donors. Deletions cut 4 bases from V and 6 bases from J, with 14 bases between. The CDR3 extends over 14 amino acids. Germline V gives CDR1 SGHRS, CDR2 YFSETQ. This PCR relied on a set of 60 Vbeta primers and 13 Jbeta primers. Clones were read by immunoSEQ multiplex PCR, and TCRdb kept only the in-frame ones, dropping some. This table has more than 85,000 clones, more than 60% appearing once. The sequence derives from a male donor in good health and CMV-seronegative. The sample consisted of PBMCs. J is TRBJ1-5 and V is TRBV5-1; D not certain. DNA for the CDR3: TGCGCCAGCAGCACGGGAGGCCTTGGTCAGCCCCAGCATTTT. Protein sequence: CASSTGGLGQPQHF.